These T cell receptor beta chains were read from a single sample in a study of T-cell memory formation after mild COVID-19. TCRdb itself ran the 5' RACE reads through MiXCR, one entry per CDR3 protein. Here the sample spans 250,000 to 300,000 distinct CDR3 sequences, approximately 8.4% being singletons. Sequencing was performed on PBMCs or a T cell subset sorted from them (not recorded which). All receptors come from a man aged 18 to 29 who had mild COVID-19 (a few samples of this study predate the infection). Cell type and time point are not known. CDR3s include the opening cysteine and the closing phenylalanine or tryptophan. D genes are given only for firm matches. Size is stated for part of the rows, as once, few or many counts, or as a class when the clone is expanded.

J	D	size	V	CDR3	DNA
TRBJ2-5	NA	few	TRBV5-1	CASSLGPRQQETQYF	TGCGCCAGCAGCTTGGGTCCTCGGCAGCAAGAGACCCAGTACTTC
TRBJ1-3	NA	NA	TRBV12-3/TRBV12-4	CASSPRRTLGSSGNTIYF	TGTGCCAGCAGTCCCAGGCGAACATTGGGGAGCTCTGGAAACACCATATATTTT
TRBJ2-1	NA	few	TRBV20-1	CSARDSYGTGYNEQFF	TGCAGTGCTAGAGATAGTTACGGGACGGGGTACAATGAGCAGTTCTTC
TRBJ2-3	TRBD1	few	TRBV19	CASSTGSGGTGFTDTQYF	TGTGCCAGTAGTACCGGGTCCGGCGGGACAGGCTTCACAGATACGCAGTATTTT
TRBJ2-5	NA	NA	TRBV9	CASSAYREETQYF	TGTGCCAGCAGTGCATATCGGGAAGAGACCCAGTACTTC
TRBJ1-2	TRBD1	few	TRBV5-4	CASSADRGRGYTF	TGTGCCAGCAGCGCCGACAGGGGGCGCGGCTACACCTTC
TRBJ1-3	NA	few	TRBV7-2	CASREQSVSGNTIYF	TGTGCCAGCAGAGAACAGTCAGTCTCTGGAAACACCATATATTTT
TRBJ1-2	NA	few	TRBV5-1	CASSFGSSNYGYTF	TGCGCCAGCAGCTTCGGCAGCTCTAACTATGGCTACACCTTC
TRBJ2-1	NA	many	TRBV15	CATSRGPAGVHEQFF	TGTGCCACCAGCAGAGGTCCGGCAGGGGTCCATGAGCAGTTCTTC
TRBJ2-7	NA	few	TRBV6-5	CASSYSWGNEQYF	TGTGCCAGCAGTTACTCGTGGGGGAACGAGCAGTACTTC
TRBJ2-1	NA	NA	TRBV7-8	CASSKDGGYNEQFF	TGTGCCAGCAGCAAGGACGGGGGTTACAATGAGCAGTTCTTC
TRBJ2-5	NA	few	TRBV5-1	CASSLAVTERTQYF	TGCGCCAGCAGCTTGGCCGTGACAGAGAGGACCCAGTACTTC
TRBJ2-3	TRBD2	few	TRBV5-1	CASSRGLAGVSTDTQYF	TGCGCCAGCAGCCGAGGGCTAGCGGGGGTCTCCACAGATACGCAGTATTTT
TRBJ2-5	NA	NA	TRBV20-1	CSAPLQGSYETQYF	TGCAGTGCTCCCCTACAGGGATCGTATGAGACCCAGTACTTC
TRBJ2-1	NA	few	TRBV7-7	CASSAGTEPYNEQFF	TGTGCCAGCAGCGCAGGGACGGAGCCCTACAATGAGCAGTTCTTC
TRBJ1-5	NA	NA	TRBV2	CASSLRGLGNQPQHF	TGTGCCAGCAGCCTGAGGGGATTGGGCAATCAGCCCCAGCATTTT
TRBJ2-5	TRBD2	many	TRBV4-3	CASSQDLSGEETQYF	TGCGCCAGCAGCCAAGATCTCAGCGGGGAGGAGACCCAGTACTTC
TRBJ2-5	NA	many	TRBV4-1	CASSLQGTYKETQYF	TGCGCCAGCAGCCTCCAGGGGACTTACAAAGAGACCCAGTACTTC
TRBJ2-3	NA	few	TRBV5-1	CASSPEGRSSTDTQYF	TGCGCCAGCAGCCCCGAAGGGCGGTCTAGCACAGATACGCAGTATTTT
TRBJ2-5	TRBD2	NA	TRBV5-5	CASSLLIGLAGEETQYF	TGTGCCAGCAGCTTGTTGATCGGACTAGCGGGGGAAGAGACCCAGTACTTC
TRBJ1-1	NA	few	TRBV7-9	CASSPPGRAEAFF	TGTGCCAGCAGCCCCCCAGGGAGGGCTGAAGCTTTCTTT
TRBJ1-2	NA	NA	TRBV2	CASGNRDRRSNLPEANYGYTF	TGTGCCAGCGGGAACCGGGACCGTCGTTCGAACTTACCCGAAGCTAACTATGGCTACACCTTC